What follows are 27 T cell receptor beta chains derived from one specimen sequenced in a study of shared clonotypes between healthy human individuals. Method: immunoSEQ multiplex PCR; TCRdb's copy keeps in-frame clones and lacks some. The sample lists under 2.5 million clones, around 90% seen once, with roughly 0.34% in the top ten. What was sequenced was naive CD4+ T cells from PBMCs. Noted subset: CD45RA+ positively selected. All receptors come from a man younger than 35 in good health. Some clones in this sample may be carry-over from other donors' samples.

V and J are TRBV11-3 and TRBJ1-1; D is possibly TRBD1 (5 bases). Germline CDR1 reads SGHNT; CDR2 reads YENEEA. CDR3 length equals 15 residues. With 5 bases removed from V and 3 bases from J, the gap between germline ends came to 16 bases. CDR3 amino acids: CASSPSGGRYTEAFF. DNA of the CDR3: TGTGCCAGCAGCCCCAGCGGGGGGAGGTACACTGAAGCTTTCTTT. Together with reference TRBV11-3 and TRBJ1-1, the CDR3 gives the full variable domain: EAGVVQSPRYKIIEKKQPVAFWCNPISGHNTLYWYLQNLGQGPELLIRYENEEAVDDSQLPKDRFSAERLKGVDSTLKIQPAELGDSAVYLCASSPSGGRYTEAFFGQGTRLTVV.

The rearrangement joins TRBV28 to TRBJ2-3; TRBD1 matches 9 bases. Looked up from germline, CDR1 is MDHEN and CDR2 is SYDVKM. This CDR3 has 16 amino acids. V dropped 2 bases and J dropped 5; count of bases not matched to a gene: 8. The CDR3: CASSLTGGVAGDTQYF. The DNA of the CDR3 is TGTGCCAGCAGTTTAACAGGGGGCGTGGCGGGAGATACGCAGTATTTT.

The CDR3 loop reads CATSTREGGYEQYF. The CDR3 DNA reads TGTGCCACCAGCACGCGGGAGGGGGGGTACGAGCAGTACTTC. This chain uses TRBV15 with TRBJ2-7, with 9 positions matching TRBD2. The germline gives CDR1 LNHNV, CDR2 YYDKDF (reference sequence). The CDR3 sequence is 14 residues long. V was clipped by 4 bases and J by 4 bases; unmatched bases: 5. The whole variable domain, filled in from reference TRBV15 and TRBJ2-7, reads DAMVIQNPRYQVTQFGKPVTLSCSQTLNHNVMYWYQQKSSQAPKLLFHYYDKDFNNEADTPDNFQSRRPNTSFCFLDIRSPGLGDTAMYLCATSTREGGYEQYFGPGTRLTVT.

V is TRBV5-4 and J is TRBJ1-2; no definite D call. V was pared by 5 bases and J by 8 bases, with 16 bases between. Germline loops: CDR1 SGHNT, CDR2 YYREEE (reference sequence). This CDR3 has 13 amino acids. CDR3 amino acids: CASRSSGLQGYTF. In nucleotides, the CDR3 is TGTGCCAGCAGGTCCTCCGGGCTCCAGGGCTACACCTTC.

The V gene is TRBV6-5, the J gene TRBJ1-6; 7 bases align to TRBD1. CDR3 length: 15 amino acids. Trimming at V came to 2 bases and at J to 9 bases, leaving 7 bases not matched to a gene. The germline V gene has CDR1 MNHEY and CDR2 SVGAGI. CDR3 bases: TGTGCCAGCAGTTACGACAGGGATAAGGGTTCACCCCTCCACTTT. It specifies CASSYDRDKGSPLHF.

The V and J genes are TRBV27 and TRBJ2-7; D possibly corresponds to TRBD2 (6 bases). Trimming took 6 bases from V and 2 from J, leaving 20 bases between them. This CDR3 region has 16 residues. Looked up from germline, CDR1 is MNHEY and CDR2 is SMNVEV (reference sequence). The CDR3 DNA sequence: TGTGCCAGCAGGACTACCCACGGGACGGGAGCCTACGAGCAGTACTTC. This codes for CASRTTHGTGAYEQYF.

The chain couples TRBV18 to TRBJ2-1; tentatively, D is TRBD2 (6 bases). Germline CDR1 reads KGHSH; CDR2 reads LQKENI. There are 14 residues in the CDR3. Trimming took 4 bases from V and 6 from J, leaving 13 bases between them. Here the CDR3 reads CASSRPLAPNEQFF. The DNA of the CDR3 is TGTGCCAGCTCACGCCCACTAGCCCCCAATGAGCAGTTCTTC.

The chain carries TRBV5-1 and TRBJ2-7; TRBD1 agrees at 7 bases. The CDR3 runs 14 residues. With V trimmed by 4 bases and J by 3 bases, 7 bases remained unmatched. Germline lookup yields CDR1 SGHRS and CDR2 YFSETQ. The CDR3 nucleotides are TGCGCCAGCAGCCCAGGGGACAGATACTACGAGCAGTACTTC. As protein: CASSPGDRYYEQYF.

This clone occurred once. The J gene is TRBJ2-7, the V gene TRBV29-1, with 10 bases identical to TRBD2. Per the germline V gene, CDR1 is SQVTM and CDR2 is ANQGSEA. After removal of 2 bases from V and 3 bases from J, the junction contained 7 bases not matched to a gene. The CDR3 spans 15 residues. The CDR3 protein is CSVEMWQREGYEQYF. DNA of the CDR3: TGCAGCGTTGAAATGTGGCAGCGGGAGGGCTACGAGCAGTACTTC.

The chain is built from TRBV5-1 and TRBJ1-4; D unclear. Germline V lookup: CDR1 SGHRS, CDR2 YFSETQ. Trimming stripped 0 bases from V and 7 bases from J, with 10 bases between. The CDR3 has 14 residues. The CDR3 loop is CASSLDMGGEKLFF. CDR3 nucleotide sequence: TGCGCCAGCAGCTTGGACATGGGTGGTGAAAAACTGTTTTTT.

DNA of the CDR3: TGTGCCAGCAGTTACGGGACCCGGAGGGGATCCTACGAGCAGTACTTC. It specifies CASSYGTRRGSYEQYF. The chain combines TRBV6-5 with TRBJ2-7, with a possible D match to TRBD2 (6 bases). The CDR3 covers 16 residues. V lost 2 bases and J lost 1, with 15 bases in between. CDR1 and CDR2 (germline): MNHEY, SVGAGI.

In its sample, this clone was seen a few times. The chain has TRBV30 and TRBJ1-1, with 8 bases that match TRBD1. V trimming: 2 bases; J trimming: 6 bases; junction bases outside the gene matches: 5. This CDR3 contains 13 residues. Germline V CDR1 and CDR2: GTSNPN, SVGIG (reference sequence). CDR3: CAWSPTGDAEAFF. The CDR3 DNA is TGTGCCTGGAGTCCGACAGGGGACGCTGAAGCTTTCTTT.

The chain is built from TRBV7-9 and TRBJ2-7, with D possibly being TRBD2 (6 bases). V lost 0 bases and J 7 bases, leaving 10 bases between the germline ends. The CDR3 is made up of 13 amino acids. Germline V gene sequence: CDR1 SEHNR, CDR2 FQNEAQ (reference sequence). CDR3 DNA: TGTGCCAGCAGCTTAGCTCTGGGGGGAGAGCAGTACTTC. Its protein is CASSLALGGEQYF. The whole variable domain, remainder taken from reference TRBV7-9 and TRBJ2-7, is DTGVSQNPRHKITKRGQNVTFRCDPISEHNRLYWYRQTLGQGPEFLTYFQNEAQLEKSRLLSDRFSAERPKGSFSTLEIQRTEQGDSAMYLCASSLALGGEQYFGPGTRLTVT.

The chain couples TRBV21-1 to TRBJ2-7; the D call in the table, TRBD2, was not verified against the DNA. TRBV21-1 is tagged as a pseudogene. The CDR3 contains 15 residues. The CDR3: CASSIPRGVPYEQYF. The CDR3 DNA reads as TGTGCCAGCAGCATACCCCGGGGAGTCCCCTACGAGCAGTACTTC.

This clone was detected only once. The rearrangement joins TRBV2 to TRBJ2-7; D is perhaps TRBD2 (7 bases). Germline V lookup: CDR1 SNHLY, CDR2 FYNNEI. The CDR3 totals 13 residues. The V end was cut by 6 bases, the J end by 6 bases, with 15 bases between. CDR3 nucleotide sequence: TGTGCCAGCAGACCCGAGGCGGGGGCCGAGCAGTACTTC. This sequence encodes CASRPEAGAEQYF. Based on the CDR3 plus reference TRBV2 and TRBJ2-7, the full variable domain is EPEVTQTPSHQVTQMGQEVILRCVPISNHLYFYWYRQILGQKVEFLVSFYNNEISEKSEIFDDQFSVERPDGSNFTLKIRSTKLEDSAMYFCASRPEAGAEQYFGPGTRLTVT.

The chain is built from TRBV28 and TRBJ2-1; D ambiguous. The germline CDR1 and CDR2 sequences are MDHEN and SYDVKM. CDR3 length equals 16 residues. The V end lost 3 bases, the J end lost 2 bases, and 14 bases lay between the germline ends. The CDR3, as DNA: TGTGCCAGCAGTTTCTCACCTACCCACACCTACAATGAGCAGTTCTTC. The encoded protein is CASSFSPTHTYNEQFF.

This sequence joins TRBV11-2 and TRBJ2-7, with 7 bases identical to TRBD2. Trimming cost V 1 base and J 3 bases; bases outside gene matches: 9. The germline CDR1 and CDR2 sequences are SGHAT and FQNNGV. The CDR3 runs 16 residues. CDR3 residues: CASSLGGSGSLYEQYF. The CDR3 DNA reads as TGTGCCAGCAGCTTAGGAGGTAGCGGGTCCCTCTACGAGCAGTACTTC. Using reference TRBV11-2 and TRBJ2-7 for the parts outside the CDR3, the full variable domain is EAGVAQSPRYKIIEKRQSVAFWCNPISGHATLYWYQQILGQGPKLLIQFQNNGVVDDSQLPKDRFSAERLKGVDSTLKIQPAKLEDSAVYLCASSLGGSGSLYEQYFGPGTRLTVT.

V is TRBV5-1 and J is TRBJ2-5; tentatively, D is TRBD1 (5 bases). Germline V gene lookup returns CDR1 SGHRS and CDR2 YFSETQ. The CDR3 loop spans 13 amino acids. The V end was cut by 1 base, the J end by 7 bases, with 11 bases between. CDR3 protein: CASSLQGTGTQYF. The CDR3 DNA follows: TGCGCCAGCAGCTTGCAGGGAACGGGGACCCAGTACTTC.

This clone has only a few counts. This sequence joins TRBV5-4 and TRBJ1-1; D gene ambiguous. The CDR3 has 14 residues. Trimming took off 1 base at V and 1 base at J, with 8 bases between the two ends. Germline V gives CDR1 SGHNT, CDR2 YYREEE (reference sequence). The CDR3 is CASSLFRGNTEAFF. For the CDR3, the DNA is TGTGCCAGCAGCTTGTTCCGGGGGAACACTGAAGCTTTCTTT.

V is TRBV10-1 and J is TRBJ2-7, with TRBD1 identical over 10 bases. CDR1 WNHNN and CDR2 SYGVQD come from the germline V gene (reference sequence). This CDR3 is built from 20 residues. V was clipped by 1 base and J by 6 bases; unmatched bases: 21. CDR3 DNA sequence: TGCGCCAGCAGTGAGTACGGGGGACAGGGGTTGGGAAGCGGGAGATGCGAGCAGTACTTC. Encoded protein: CASSEYGGQGLGSGRCEQYF.

This rearrangement joins TRBV6-5 to TRBJ1-3; D is unclear. The CDR3 length is 15 residues. V was shortened by 6 bases and J by 1 base, with 13 bases between the two germline ends. The germline gives CDR1 MNHEY, CDR2 SVGAGI. The CDR3 sequence is CASSPQTNSGNTIYF. As DNA, the CDR3 is TGTGCCAGCAGCCCCCAGACAAATTCTGGAAACACCATATATTTT.

Regarding this clone: Other nucleotide sequences in the sample specify the same CDR3. This chain joins TRBV28 and TRBJ2-3; a weak D match, TRBD2 (5 bases). Trimming cost V 5 bases and J 3 bases, with 15 bases left between them. This CDR3 is built from 15 residues. Germline V gives CDR1 MDHEN, CDR2 SYDVKM. The chain's CDR3 is CASSPLGGSTDTQYF. CDR3 nucleotide sequence: TGTGCCAGCAGTCCACTCGGCGGGTCTACAGATACGCAGTATTTT.

The chain couples TRBV5-4 to TRBJ1-3, with D uncertain. This CDR3 has 15 amino acids. Per germline, CDR1 SGHNT and CDR2 YYREEE (reference sequence). V dropped 3 bases and J dropped 4 bases, with 14 bases sitting between them. The chain's CDR3 is CASSSRGLLGNTIYF. DNA for the CDR3: TGTGCCAGCAGCTCCCGGGGTTTACTGGGAAACACCATATATTTT.

The rearrangement joins TRBV15 to TRBJ1-5; D is ambiguous. Trimming stripped 4 bases from V and 4 bases from J, with 17 bases between. Germline CDR1 is LNHNV and CDR2 is YYDKDF (reference sequence). This CDR3 contains 16 residues. For the CDR3, the DNA is TGTGCCACCAGCACTAACCGGCGGGAAACTAATCAGCCCCAGCATTTT. Residues: CATSTNRRETNQPQHF.

The chain has TRBV19 and TRBJ1-4; D not resolved. The CDR3 loop spans 15 amino acids. Trimming stripped 3 bases from V and 3 bases from J, with 11 bases between. Germline CDR1 reads LNHDA; CDR2 reads SQIVND (reference sequence). The CDR3 DNA reads as TGTGCCAGTAGTATTGACACGGCCCCTAATGAAAAACTGTTTTTT. Protein: CASSIDTAPNEKLFF.

The chain links TRBV6-5 to TRBJ2-3; 7 nucleotides line up with TRBD1. V dropped 4 bases and J dropped 2; count of bases not matched to a gene: 3. The CDR3 has 14 residues. Germline values: CDR1 MNHEY, CDR2 SVGAGI. The chain's CDR3 is CASSFDRATDTQYF. The CDR3 DNA reads TGTGCCAGCAGTTTCGACAGGGCCACAGATACGCAGTATTTT.

V is TRBV28 and J is TRBJ2-1; tentatively, D is TRBD1 (6 bases). Germline V CDR1 and CDR2: MDHEN, SYDVKM. The CDR3 consists of 14 residues. Trimming stripped 5 bases from V and 8 bases from J, with 16 bases between. The CDR3 here is CASSIPQGDDEQFF. CDR3 nucleotide sequence: TGTGCCAGCAGTATCCCACAGGGAGACGATGAGCAGTTCTTC.